These T cell receptor beta chains were read from a single sample in a study of low-dose radiotherapy and immunotherapy resistance in tumors. TCRdb re-analysed the reads in MiXCR, keeping a single row per CDR3 protein. The sample contains about 39,000 distinct CDR3 sequences, about 28% of which appear only once. The material was PBMCs, obtained before treatment. Receptors were obtained from a male donor with gallbladder cancer. Each CDR3 is given with its conserved first and last residue. Fields, in order: V gene, clone size, J gene, CDR3 length, D gene, CDR3 DNA, CDR3 protein. The D gene is left open where the match is weak. Size is omitted from some rows. Given values are once, few, many or a class for expanded clones.

>TRBV6-6|many|TRBJ1-1|15|.
TGTGCCAGCAGTCGCCCAGGGGTAATGAACACTGAAGCTTTCTTT
CASSRPGVMNTEAFF
>TRBV5-1|many|TRBJ2-3|14|TRBD2
TGCGCCAATAGGACTAGCGGGAGCCCAGATACGCAGTATTTT
CANRTSGSPDTQYF
>TRBV10-1|few|TRBJ2-2|18|.
.
CASRVTTTSGGNTGSCFF
>TRBV12-3/TRBV12-4|.|TRBJ1-4|12|.
TGTGCCAGCAGTTCACTGGGAGAAAAACTGTTTTTT
CASSSLGEKLFF
>TRBV6-1|many|TRBJ1-2|16|.
TGTGCCAGCAGTTACTCGATCTGGGGGCAAAACTATGGCTACACCTTC
CASSYSIWGQNYGYTF
>TRBV5-6|.|TRBJ2-5|14|.
TGTGCCAGCACCAGGAGAGAGGATCAAGAGACCCAGTACTTC
CASTRREDQETQYF
>TRBV19|many|TRBJ2-1|16|.
TGTGCCAGTAGTATAGGCCTTTCCCCACAATTTTTTGAGCAGTTCTTC
CASSIGLSPQFFEQFF
>TRBV11-1|many|TRBJ2-5|14|.
TGTGCCAGCAGCTTAGCGAGGTCAGCGGAGACCCAGTACTTC
CASSLARSAETQYF
>TRBV7-2|many|TRBJ2-3|13|.
TGTGCCAGCAGCTTATACTGGCAAGATACGCAGTATTTT
CASSLYWQDTQYF
>TRBV5-4|few|TRBJ2-7|15|.
TGTGCCAGCAGCTTGGTCTCTAGCGCTCCCTACGAGCAGTACTTC
CASSLVSSAPYEQYF
>TRBV20-1|once|TRBJ1-3|14|TRBD1
TGCAGTGCTAGGTCAACAGGGGGTGGAAACACCATATATTTT
CSARSTGGGNTIYF
>TRBV6-2/TRBV6-3|.|TRBJ2-3|15|TRBD2
TGTGCCAGCCTACGAGGGGAGGGCAGCACAGATACGCAGTATTTT
CASLRGEGSTDTQYF
>TRBV2|many|TRBJ1-3|16|.
TGTGCCAGCAGTGAAGCAGGCAGGCCCACTGGAAACACCATATATTTT
CASSEAGRPTGNTIYF
>TRBV20-1|many|TRBJ2-3|15|TRBD2
TGCAGTGCTAGAGATGCGGTCGGGGGGGCGGATACGCAGTATTTT
CSARDAVGGADTQYF
>TRBV7-8|many|TRBJ2-6|14|.
TGTGCCAGCAGCCTCCAATGGGGGGCCAACGTCCTGACTTTC
CASSLQWGANVLTF
>TRBV2|once|TRBJ2-5|12|.
TGTGCCAGCAGGCCACACCAAGAGACCCAGTACTTC
CASRPHQETQYF
>TRBV12-3/TRBV12-4|many|TRBJ1-6|15|.
TGTGCCAGCAGTCTCAACCCGGGACGATCTGCACCCCTCCACTTT
CASSLNPGRSAPLHF
>TRBV28|.|TRBJ1-1|13|.
TGTGCCAGCAGTCCCGTGGAGAACACTGAAGCTTTCTTT
CASSPVENTEAFF
>TRBV18|.|TRBJ2-7|15|.
TGTGCCAGCTCACCACCGGGGCGGGGAAACTACGAGCAGTACTTC
CASSPPGRGNYEQYF
>TRBV28|once|TRBJ2-7|15|.
TGTGCCAGCCTGTGGATTGGGGGGAGTTCCTACGAGCAGTACTTC
CASLWIGGSSYEQYF
>TRBV28|many|TRBJ2-6|16|.
TGTGCCACCGTGGGCTCGCGGCTCTCTGGGGCCAACGTCCTGACTTTC
CATVGSRLSGANVLTF
>TRBV5-1|many|TRBJ2-3|14|.
TGCGCCAGCAGCTTTGGACATAGCACAGATACGCAGTATTTT
CASSFGHSTDTQYF
>TRBV12-3/TRBV12-4|.|TRBJ2-2|18|.
TGTGCCAGCAGTTTAGTATGGGCAGGGGGGGCGAACACCGGGGAGCTGTTTTTT
CASSLVWAGGANTGELFF
>TRBV5-1|.|TRBJ1-2|14|.
TGCGCCAGCAGGCCGGGACCCGCTAACTATGGCTACACCTTC
CASRPGPANYGYTF
>TRBV29-1|.|TRBJ2-7|13|TRBD2
TGCAGCGTCTTACTAGCGAAGTCCTACGAGCAGTACTTC
CSVLLAKSYEQYF
>TRBV2|many|TRBJ2-7|14|.
TGTGCCAGCGGTAAGGGGGGCAACTCCTACGAGCAGTACTTC
CASGKGGNSYEQYF
>TRBV24-1|many|TRBJ2-2|14|.
TGTGCCTCCCAGGGGTACTCGAACACCGGGGAGCTGTTTTTT
CASQGYSNTGELFF
>TRBV29-1|many|TRBJ2-5|14|TRBD1
TGCAGCGTTGATGGACAGGGGGCGGGAGAGACCCAGTACTTC
CSVDGQGAGETQYF
>TRBV3-1|many|TRBJ2-7|13|.
TGTGCCAGCAGCCGAGACAGGACCTACGAGCAGTACTTC
CASSRDRTYEQYF
>TRBV18|once|TRBJ1-5|14|.
TGTGCCAGCTCACCAGGGAATAGCAATCAGCCCCAGCATTTT
CASSPGNSNQPQHF
>TRBV5-6|many|TRBJ2-2|14|TRBD2
TGTGCCAGCAGCTTGGCTAGCGGGACCGGGGAGCTGTTTTTT
CASSLASGTGELFF
>TRBV5-1|.|TRBJ2-2|15|.
TGCGCCAGCAGCGGAACAGGGTCGAACACCGGGGAGCTGTTTTTT
CASSGTGSNTGELFF
>TRBV2|many|TRBJ1-1|14|.
TGTGCCAGCAGTGCAATGGGCGGCGTCACTGAAGCTTTCTTT
CASSAMGGVTEAFF
>TRBV20-1|.|TRBJ1-2|12|.
TGCAGTGCTGGAGCCTACAGGGATGGCTACACCTTC
CSAGAYRDGYTF
>TRBV18|many|TRBJ2-2|15|.
TGTGCCAGCTCACCGGGACTCCCGAACACCGGGGAGCTGTTTTTT
CASSPGLPNTGELFF
>TRBV13|many|TRBJ2-3|14|.
TGTGCCAGCAGCCTCTTCCGGGGGATACATACGCAGTATTTT
CASSLFRGIHTQYF
>TRBV5-6|medium-sized|TRBJ2-1|14|.
TGTGCCAGCAGCTTAGGGGCCTCCTACAATGAGCAGTTCTTC
CASSLGASYNEQFF
>TRBV12-3/TRBV12-4|.|TRBJ1-6|14|TRBD1
TGTGCCAGCAGACAGGGGGCAAATAATTCACCCCTCCACTTT
CASRQGANNSPLHF
>TRBV5-1|many|TRBJ2-7|11|.
TGCGCCAGCAGGGAGGGAGTCGAGCAGTACTTC
CASREGVEQYF
>TRBV28|medium-sized|TRBJ2-1|16|.
TGTGCCAGCAGTGTGCCGGGACCAAGCTCCTACAATGAGCAGTTCTTC
CASSVPGPSSYNEQFF
>TRBV14|many|TRBJ1-1|17|.
TGTGCCAGCAGCCAAGCCCCTCGGAGGGGGGCAAACACTGAAGCTTTCTTT
CASSQAPRRGANTEAFF
>TRBV20-1|many|TRBJ2-7|13|.
TGCAGTGCTAGAGATGGGGGGGCATACGAGCAGTACTTC
CSARDGGAYEQYF
>TRBV2|many|TRBJ2-7|17|.
TGTGCCAGCAGTCCCGGGACAGCCACCAAGGAGGGCTACGAGCAGTACTTC
CASSPGTATKEGYEQYF